This T cell receptor (beta chain) was identified during a study of T cell changes during pregnancy in multiple sclerosis. Clones were sequenced by immunoSEQ multiplex PCR, and TCRdb holds only the in-frame ones, with some missing. The data contain around 72,000 clones, roughly 91% of them singletons. The sequence came from a female donor in good health, enrolled as a control in a pregnancy study. The material was peripheral blood, obtained in the third trimester of pregnancy.

CDR3 protein: CASRDRNLAKNIQYF. The CDR3 DNA reads TGTGCCAGCAGAGACAGAAATCTAGCCAAAAACATTCAGTACTTC. The gene calls are TRBV6-6 and TRBJ2-4; weak D call: TRBD1 (5 bases). The germline V gene has CDR1 MNHNY and CDR2 SVGAGI (reference sequence). The CDR3 length is 15 residues. V gave up 6 bases and J gave up 0 bases, with 12 bases separating them.